The TCR beta chain under discussion was sequenced for a study of blood T cell repertoires in COVID-19. The germline gives CDR1 SNHLY, CDR2 FYNNEI. V trimming: 5 bases; J trimming: 0 bases; junction bases outside the gene matches: 12. The CDR3 runs to 17 residues. Per the authors' pipeline: Amplification of reference gene primers was used by the study to estimate nucleated cell counts. The method was immunoSEQ multiplex PCR; TCRdb's version includes in-frame clones alone and lacks a portion of them. That table furnishes V, J and clone size, whereas the DNA furnished D and trimming. The profile shows 95,000 to 150,000 clones, 75% to 90% of them singletons.

The chain uses TRBV2 and TRBJ1-1, with 7 bases fitting TRBD1. The receptor comes from a middle-aged man with acute or convalescent COVID-19. The sequenced sample consisted of peripheral blood. The CDR3 sequence is CASSLSKTGPMNTEAFF. The CDR3 coding sequence is TGTGCCAGCAGTCTCAGCAAGACAGGGCCCATGAACACTGAAGCTTTCTTT.